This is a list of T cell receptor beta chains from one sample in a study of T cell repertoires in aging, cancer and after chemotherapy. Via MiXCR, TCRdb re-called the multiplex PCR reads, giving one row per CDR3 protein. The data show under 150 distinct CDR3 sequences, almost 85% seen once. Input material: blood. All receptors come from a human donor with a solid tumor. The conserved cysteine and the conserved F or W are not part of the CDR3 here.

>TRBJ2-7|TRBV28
ASSLRGGQY
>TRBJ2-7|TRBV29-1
SARDDYEQY
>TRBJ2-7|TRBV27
ASYASSYEQY
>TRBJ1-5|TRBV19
ASSALRERSRNQPQH
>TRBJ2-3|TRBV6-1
ASSELEGTKLDTQY
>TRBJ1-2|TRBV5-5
ASGVGQSLHGYT
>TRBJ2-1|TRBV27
ASSYGVGNEQF
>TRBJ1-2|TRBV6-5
ASTGGDGYT
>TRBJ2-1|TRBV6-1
ASSRDPDPTYNEQF
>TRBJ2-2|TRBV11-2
ASSFSGVTNTGELF
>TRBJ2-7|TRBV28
ASSYTPGTSGSGNEQY
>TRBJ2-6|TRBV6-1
ASRRGQAGGLPGANVLT
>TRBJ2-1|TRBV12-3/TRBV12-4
ASRAGLAGGLYNEQF
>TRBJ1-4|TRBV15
ATSRTQGLGFEKLF
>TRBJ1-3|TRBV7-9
ASSPTGGLGNTIY
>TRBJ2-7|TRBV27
ASSLRRGYEQY
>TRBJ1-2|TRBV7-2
ASSLGGFESYYT
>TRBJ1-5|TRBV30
AWRRGPAGPQH
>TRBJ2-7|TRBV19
ASSIRGRAYEQY
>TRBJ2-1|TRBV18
ASSLSEEAQF
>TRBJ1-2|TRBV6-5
ASSSGGQGTYGYT
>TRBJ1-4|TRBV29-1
SVTGRTSGEKLF
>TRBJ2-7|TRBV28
ASSFLAGAYEQY
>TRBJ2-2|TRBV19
ASSIDRSGIRELF
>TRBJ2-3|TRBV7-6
ASSGWTDTQY
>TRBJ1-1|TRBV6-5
ASSPIYNTEAF
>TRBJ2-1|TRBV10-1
ATDGGYYNEQF
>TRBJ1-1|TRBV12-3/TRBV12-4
ASSFYRGNTEAF
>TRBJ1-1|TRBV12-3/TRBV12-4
ASSLQGAMATEAF
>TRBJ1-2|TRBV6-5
ASSEGQGIYGYT
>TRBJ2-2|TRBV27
ASSLWDTGELF
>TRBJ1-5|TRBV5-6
ASSWGPGEEPQH
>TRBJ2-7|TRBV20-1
SADHRGDEQY
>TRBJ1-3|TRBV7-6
ASSRRSSGNTIY